Included here is one T cell receptor beta chain sequence, with context. These data come from a study of blood T cell repertoires in COVID-19. The overall study: The United States, Italy and Spain supplied acute and convalescent COVID-19 samples. From T cells, B-cell-depleted T cells, or PBMCs came the material, which was cDNA or gDNA.

The V and J ends lost 6 bases and 7 bases respectively, with 10 bases between them. CDR1 and CDR2 from the germline V gene are MNHEY and SMNVEV (reference sequence). The CDR3 has 12 amino acids. Authors' analysis steps: Scientists estimated how many nucleated cells there were by amplifying reference gene primers. Using immunoSEQ multiplex PCR, the repertoire was profiled, and TCRdb retains in-frame clones only, with some absent. The V and J calls and clone size were taken over from that table, and D and trimming were inferred from the DNA. The data hold approximately 120,000 clones, with approximately 81% observed a single time.

Sequencing was carried out using peripheral blood. This sequence originates from a man between 60 and 70 years old with acute or convalescent COVID-19. The rearrangement uses TRBV27 and TRBJ1-5; the D gene is possibly TRBD1 (5 bases). CDR3 nucleotide sequence: TGTGCCAGCAGGGGGGGAGGCCAGCCCCAGCATTTT. Amino acid sequence: CASRGGGQPQHF.